This T cell receptor beta chain was obtained from a study of T cell responses to AZD1222 COVID-19 vaccine. The repertoire was sequenced with immunoSEQ multiplex PCR; TCRdb's copy has only in-frame clones and lacks some. The sample lists roughly 120,000 clones, roughly 90% seen once, with roughly 4% in the top ten. V lost 6 bases to trimming and J lost 3 bases, with 8 bases between them. CDR3 length: 12 residues. Germline values: CDR1 LNHNV, CDR2 YYDKDF (reference sequence). The sample consisted of peripheral blood, taken on day 0 of AZD1222 vaccination. The chain uses TRBV15 and TRBJ1-1; no definite D call. The TCR was taken from an adult in good health. CDR3 bases: TGTGCCACCAGAGACGGGGACACTGAAGCTTTCTTT. Its translation: CATRDGDTEAFF.